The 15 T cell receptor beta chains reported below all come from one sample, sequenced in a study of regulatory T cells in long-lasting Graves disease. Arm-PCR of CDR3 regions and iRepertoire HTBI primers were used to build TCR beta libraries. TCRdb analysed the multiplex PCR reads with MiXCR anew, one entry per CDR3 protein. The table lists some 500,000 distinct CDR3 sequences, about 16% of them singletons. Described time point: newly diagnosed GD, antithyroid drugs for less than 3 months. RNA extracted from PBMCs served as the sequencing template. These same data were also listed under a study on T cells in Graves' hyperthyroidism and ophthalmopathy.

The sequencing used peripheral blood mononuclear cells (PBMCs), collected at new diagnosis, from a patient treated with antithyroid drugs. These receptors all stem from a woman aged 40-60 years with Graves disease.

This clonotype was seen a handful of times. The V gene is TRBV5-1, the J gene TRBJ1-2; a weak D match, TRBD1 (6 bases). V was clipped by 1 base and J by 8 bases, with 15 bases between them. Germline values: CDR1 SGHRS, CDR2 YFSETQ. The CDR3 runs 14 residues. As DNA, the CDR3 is TGCGCCAGCAGCTTGTCCGGACAGTCAAACGGCTACACCTTC. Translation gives CASSLSGQSNGYTF.

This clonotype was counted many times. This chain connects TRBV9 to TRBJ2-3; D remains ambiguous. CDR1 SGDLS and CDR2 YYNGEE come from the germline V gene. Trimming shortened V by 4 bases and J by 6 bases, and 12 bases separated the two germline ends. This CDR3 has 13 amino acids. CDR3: CASSLARWDTQYF. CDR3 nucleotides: TGTGCCAGCAGCTTAGCCCGGTGGGATACGCAGTATTTT.

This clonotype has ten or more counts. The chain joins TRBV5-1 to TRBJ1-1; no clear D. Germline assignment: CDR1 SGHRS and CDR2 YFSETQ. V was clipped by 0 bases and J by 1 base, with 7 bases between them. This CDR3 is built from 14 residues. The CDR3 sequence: CASSLAKENTEAFF. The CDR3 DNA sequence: TGCGCCAGCAGCTTGGCCAAGGAGAACACTGAAGCTTTCTTT.

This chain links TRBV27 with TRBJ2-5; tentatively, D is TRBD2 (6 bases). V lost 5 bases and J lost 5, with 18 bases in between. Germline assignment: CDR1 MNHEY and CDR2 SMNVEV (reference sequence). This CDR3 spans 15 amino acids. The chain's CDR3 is CASSPQRRGEETQYF. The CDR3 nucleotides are TGTGCCAGCAGTCCCCAAAGGAGGGGCGAGGAGACCCAGTACTTC.

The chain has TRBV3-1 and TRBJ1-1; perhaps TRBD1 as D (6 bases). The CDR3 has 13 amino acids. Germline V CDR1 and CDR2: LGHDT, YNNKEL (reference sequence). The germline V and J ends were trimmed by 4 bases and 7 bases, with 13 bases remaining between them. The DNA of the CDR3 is TGTGCCAGCAGCCTTCATGGACAGCTTGAAGCTTTCTTT. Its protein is CASSLHGQLEAFF.

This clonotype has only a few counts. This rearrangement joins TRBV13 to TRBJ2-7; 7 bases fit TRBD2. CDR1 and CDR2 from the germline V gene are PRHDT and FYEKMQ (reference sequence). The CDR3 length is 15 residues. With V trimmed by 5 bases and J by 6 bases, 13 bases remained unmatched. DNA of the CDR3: TGTGCCAGCAGCCGACGCGGGGGAGGGTCCCTCGAGCAGTACTTC. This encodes CASSRRGGGSLEQYF.

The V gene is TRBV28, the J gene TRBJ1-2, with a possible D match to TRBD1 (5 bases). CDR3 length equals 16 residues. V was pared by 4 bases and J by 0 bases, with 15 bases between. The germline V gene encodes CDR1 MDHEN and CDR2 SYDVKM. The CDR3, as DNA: TGTGCCAGCAGTTCTGGGGCAGGGCGGCCTAACTATGGCTACACCTTC. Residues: CASSSGAGRPNYGYTF.

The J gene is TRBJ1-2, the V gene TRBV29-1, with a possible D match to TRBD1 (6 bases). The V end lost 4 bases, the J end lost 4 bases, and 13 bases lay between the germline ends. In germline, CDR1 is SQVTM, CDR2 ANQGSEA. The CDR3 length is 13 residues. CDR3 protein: CSVAPLGGYGYTF. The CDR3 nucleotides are TGCAGCGTTGCCCCCCTAGGGGGCTATGGCTACACCTTC.

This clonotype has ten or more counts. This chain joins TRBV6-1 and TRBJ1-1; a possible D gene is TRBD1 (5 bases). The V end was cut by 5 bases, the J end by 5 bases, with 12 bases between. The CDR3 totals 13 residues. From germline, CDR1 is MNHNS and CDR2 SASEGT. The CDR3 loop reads CASSRGEWTEAFF. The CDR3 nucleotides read TGTGCCAGCAGTCGAGGGGAATGGACTGAAGCTTTCTTT.

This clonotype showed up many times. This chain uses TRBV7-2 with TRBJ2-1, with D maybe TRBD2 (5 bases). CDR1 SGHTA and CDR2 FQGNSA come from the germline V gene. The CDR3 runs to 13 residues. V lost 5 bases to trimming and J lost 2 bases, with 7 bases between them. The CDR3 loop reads CASSNSAYNEQFF. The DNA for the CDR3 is TGTGCCAGCAGCAATAGCGCCTACAATGAGCAGTTCTTC.

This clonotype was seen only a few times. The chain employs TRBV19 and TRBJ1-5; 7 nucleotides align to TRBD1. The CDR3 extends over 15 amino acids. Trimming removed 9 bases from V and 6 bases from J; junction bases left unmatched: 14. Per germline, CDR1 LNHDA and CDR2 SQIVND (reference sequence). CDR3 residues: CASRDSLGSTQPQHF. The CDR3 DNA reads TGTGCCAGCAGGGACAGTCTTGGATCCACTCAGCCCCAGCATTTT.

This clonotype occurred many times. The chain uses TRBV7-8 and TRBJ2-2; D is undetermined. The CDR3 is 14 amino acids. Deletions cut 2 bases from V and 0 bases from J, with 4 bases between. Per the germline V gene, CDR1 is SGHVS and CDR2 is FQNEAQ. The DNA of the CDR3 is TGTGCCAGCAGCTTATTAGCGAACACCGGGGAGCTGTTTTTT. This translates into CASSLLANTGELFF.

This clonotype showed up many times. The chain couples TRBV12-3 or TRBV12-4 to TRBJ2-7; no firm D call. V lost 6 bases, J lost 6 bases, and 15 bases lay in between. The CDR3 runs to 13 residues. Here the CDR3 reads CASSRRSEGEQYF. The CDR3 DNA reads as TGTGCCAGCAGCCGTCGAAGCGAAGGCGAGCAGTACTTC.

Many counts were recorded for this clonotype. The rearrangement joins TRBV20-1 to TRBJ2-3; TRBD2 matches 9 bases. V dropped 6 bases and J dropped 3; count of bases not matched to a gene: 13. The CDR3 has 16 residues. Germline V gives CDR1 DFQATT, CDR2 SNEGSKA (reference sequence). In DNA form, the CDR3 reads TGCAGTGCCACCCGACTCGGCGGGGGGGAAACAGATACGCAGTATTTT. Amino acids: CSATRLGGGETDTQYF.

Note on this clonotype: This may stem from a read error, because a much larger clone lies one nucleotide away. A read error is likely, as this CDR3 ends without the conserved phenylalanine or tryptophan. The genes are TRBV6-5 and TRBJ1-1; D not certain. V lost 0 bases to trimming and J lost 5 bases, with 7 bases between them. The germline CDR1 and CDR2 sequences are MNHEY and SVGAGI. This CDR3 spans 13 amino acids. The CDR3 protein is CASSYSEGTEAFL. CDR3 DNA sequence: TGTGCCAGCAGTTACTCGGAGGGTACTGAAGCTTTCCTT.